The 7 T cell receptor beta chains below all came from one sample that was sequenced in a study of graft-versus-host responses after intestinal transplantation. The method was immunoSEQ multiplex PCR; TCRdb's version includes in-frame clones alone and lacks a portion of them. Counted here are under 7,000 clones, around 89% occurring once; the ten biggest clones make up 4.9%. The sample in question was PBMCs, obtained around 88 days after transplant. These receptors all stem from a human patient who received an intestinal transplant, so some T cells may come from the graft donor.

The rearrangement uses TRBV29-1 and TRBJ2-1; no firm D call. Trimming stripped 4 bases from V and 5 bases from J, with 9 bases between. The V gene's germline CDR1 is SQVTM and CDR2 ANQGSEA. The CDR3 spans 12 residues. The CDR3 loop reads CSVAVSDNEQFF. In DNA form, the CDR3 reads TGCAGCGTTGCAGTGTCGGACAATGAGCAGTTCTTC.

The chain joins TRBV9 to TRBJ2-3; 7 bases agree with TRBD2. The CDR3 covers 16 residues. Trimming cost V 0 bases and J 4 bases; bases outside gene matches: 8. Germline CDR1 SGDLS, CDR2 YYNGEE. The DNA for the CDR3 is TGTGCCAGCAGCGTAGTGGGGCGGGGGTTTGCAGATACGCAGTATTTT. Protein product: CASSVVGRGFADTQYF.

CDR3 sequence: CASSLGGGPSPLHF. In DNA form, the CDR3 reads TGTGCCAGCAGTTTAGGAGGGGGGCCGTCACCCCTCCACTTT. The genes are TRBV28 and TRBJ1-6; D perhaps matches TRBD1 (6 bases). V lost 2 bases to trimming and J lost 10 bases, with 12 bases between them. Germline V gives CDR1 MDHEN, CDR2 SYDVKM. The CDR3 is made up of 14 amino acids.

V usage is TRBV6-1 and J usage is TRBJ2-2; TRBD2 is a possible D gene (5 bases). Germline values: CDR1 MNHNS, CDR2 SASEGT. V was clipped by 7 bases and J by 4 bases, with 16 bases between them. This CDR3 has 15 residues. The CDR3, as DNA: TGTGCCAGCATCTCTCTAGCTAACCCCACCGGGGAGCTGTTTTTT. Its translation is CASISLANPTGELFF.

As for this clone: The sample has other DNA sequences that encode this CDR3 too. The V call is TRBV9, the J call TRBJ2-1; TRBD2 aligns across 10 bases. The V segment lost 0 bases and the J segment 6 bases; nucleotides outside the gene matches: 9. Per germline, CDR1 SGDLS and CDR2 YYNGEE. This CDR3 has 17 amino acids. The CDR3 DNA follows: TGTGCCAGCAGCGTAGAGGGGAGCGGGGGGGCCGTCAATGAGCAGTTCTTC. It is translated as CASSVEGSGGAVNEQFF.

This clone was counted a single time. The chain joins TRBV28 to TRBJ1-2; D is unclear. From germline, CDR1 is MDHEN and CDR2 SYDVKM. This CDR3 has 15 amino acids. V lost 8 bases to trimming and J lost 4 bases, with 20 bases between them. CDR3 region: CASGPSFTDPYGYTF. CDR3 in DNA: TGTGCCAGCGGTCCCTCCTTCACAGATCCCTATGGCTACACCTTC.

The chain is built from TRBV10-3 and TRBJ2-5, with 11 bases aligning to TRBD2. V dropped 3 bases and J dropped 0; count of bases not matched to a gene: 6. This CDR3 region has 17 residues. The germline gives CDR1 ENHRY, CDR2 SYGVKD. Written as DNA, the CDR3 is TGTGCCATCAGTGAACCAGGACTAGCGGGCGACCAAGAGACCCAGTACTTC. Translating it yields CAISEPGLAGDQETQYF.